The present T cell receptor (beta chain) was sequenced within a study of blood T cells in healthy people across ages (dated by TCRdb to the mid-2010s). Notes on the research overall: Template switching captured roughly one uniquely barcoded TCR beta cDNA molecule per two T cells in model experiments. The study measured age-related changes in TCR beta repertoire diversity using deep sequencing normalized with unique cDNA molecular identifiers. Donors were grouped into four age groups: young (average roughly 17 years), middle-aged (around 39), aged (about 60) and long-lived (about 90). To avoid experimental bias, donors of different ages were randomly spread across the sequencing lanes. For two donors (one aged 18 to 30 and one aged 80 or older), the study analyzed two additional independent replicas of 1 million unique cDNA reads from the same blood draw. Paper-wide results and their limitations: Observed TCR beta diversity per million T cells fell roughly linearly with age, and a significant reduction was already apparent by age approximately 41. Estimates of total diversity based on one million sequenced T cells were considered lower bounds and underestimates. There was a strong correlation between observed TCR beta diversity and the percentage of naive T cells measured by flow cytometry. Compared with the aged group, more naive CD4+ T cells, fewer expanded clones and increased TCR diversity were shown by the long-lived group, suggesting age selection. Because profiling used bulk unsorted PBMCs, naive and antigen-experienced compartments could not be compared conclusively. Donor CMV infection status was unknown, potentially confounding age-related changes in expanded clonotypes.

Concerning this clonotype itself: Its antigen is not yet known. Base-call qualities are not available, and no considerably larger clone is one nucleotide away.

Its CDR3 holds 12 amino acids, cysteine through phenylalanine. Left in the record is the CDR3 DNA by itself, 36 bases read in frame from the first base. The germline V gene (reference sequence) sets CDR1 to PRHDT and CDR2 to FYEKMQ. After removal of 5 bases from V and 11 bases from J, the junction retains 6 bases not matched to a gene. Libraries were made using 5' RACE. TCRdb records Illumina HiSeq 2500 as the sequencer. The second PCR ran for about 6 to 12 cycles and used a J-beta primer mix along with a sample-barcoded 5' primer. A template-switch 5' adaptor carrying 12 random nucleotides introduced a unique molecular identifier onto each TCR beta cDNA molecule. Each sample yielded at least 2.5 million CDR3-containing paired-end reads. First-strand cDNA synthesis was performed from all RNA using the Mint cDNA synthesis kit, with priming by a TRBC-specific oligonucleotide. Following uracil-DNA glycosylase treatment, a first 18-cycle PCR with universal primers M1SS and BC2_uni_R was performed on all cDNA. The study's processing was this. Each sample was normalized by randomly selecting 1 million high-quality reads, each carrying a distinct molecular identifier. Instead of being binned into consensus sequences, reads that shared molecular identifiers were thrown out. MiTCR, run with a Q25 quality threshold and the strictest error-elimination algorithm, handled CDR3 identification, clonotype clustering and error correction. A nonparametric unseen species model with Euler transformation was used to estimate lower-bound total TCR beta diversity. TCRdb handled the public reads itself, with Q25 trimming in fastp and clone calling in MiXCR, and kept productive beta chains. Rows with one shared CDR3 protein collapse into an entry with the most common genes and DNA. The V and J calls come from TCRdb's annotation, not from the publication. Counted in this sample were roughly 700,000 distinct CDR3 sequences; approximately 30% of them appeared once. Jointly, the top ten make up 15% of the sample.

Systemically healthy Caucasian individuals from Russia, 35 to 50 in total and aged about 6 to 90 years, were included as donors. Approximately 10 milliliters of peripheral blood were collected from each donor into EDTA-treated Vacutainer tubes. Ficoll-Paque density-gradient centrifugation was used to isolate PBMCs, with at least 7 million per sample. Trizol reagent was used to extract total RNA from the PBMCs, yielding at least 6 micrograms per sample. Naive CD45RAhigh/CD27high T cell percentages were measured by flow cytometry on a PBMC aliquot from every donor. The sequenced sample was blood. This TCR came from an elderly woman in good health. Donor details come from another sample of the same person, matched by shared clones. The sequence is built from TRBV13 and TRBJ1-3, and TRBD1 matches 7 of the central bases. The DNA reads TGTGCCAGCAGCAAAACAGGGGTGTCCATATATTTT. Translation gives CASSKTGVSIYF. Joined to the reference TRBV13 and TRBJ1-3 proteins, this CDR3 gives the full variable domain: AAGVIQSPRHLIKEKRETATLKCYPIPRHDTVYWYQQGPGQDPQFLISFYEKMQSDKGSIPDRFSAQQFSDYHSELNMSSLELGDSALYFCASSKTGVSIYFGEGSWLTVV.